This T cell receptor (beta chain) emerged from a study of CD8+CD57+ T cells in acquired aplastic anemia (dated by TCRdb to about 2018). Turning to the overall study: On average, sorted CD4+ and CD8+ cells yielded 2.5 to 3.5 ug of extracted DNA, with a range of roughly 0.18 to 27.4 ug. A CD8+CD57+ expansion meant a frequency higher than the mean frequency seen in healthy subjects. Broad study findings and their caveats: Between patients and healthy controls, no significant difference in CD8+ Simpson's diversity was found (P=0.060). Twenty-nine CD8+ CDR3 sequences were shared between patients and controls but appeared highly expressed in patients and within their immunodominant clones.

Genomic DNA served as template for TCR beta VDJ combination and CDR3 sequence profiling. An Illumina HiSeq 2000 was the platform used for TCR repertoire sequencing. The study's own analysis went as follows. TRBV/TRBJ rearrangement plots, CDR3 size and DJ length profiles, and Simpson's diversity index were used to assess repertoires. The most abundant DNA sequence in the deep sequencing data was taken as the immunodominant clone. CDR3 amino acid sequences were screened for sharing across subjects and were compared with published repertoires and the VDJdb database. The public reads were quality trimmed at Q25 with fastp and then assembled into clones with MiXCR by TCRdb, keeping productive beta chains. Each entry merges the rows of one CDR3 protein and shows their most common DNA and genes. TCRdb, not the authors, supplied the V and J calls. The sample table shows under 200,000 distinct CDR3 sequences, and approximately 52% are seen once. The ten largest clones capture roughly 1.8% of the sample.

Flow cytometry had shown CD8+CD57+ cell expansion in the patients selected for sequencing. Every patient had severe acquired aplastic anemia, diagnosed using the International Study of Aplastic Anemia and Agranulocytosis and Camitta criteria. At the time blood was sampled, none of the patients had received any therapy. The study deep-sequenced TCR repertoires of sorted CD4+ and CD8+ blood T cells from severe aplastic anemia patients and healthy subjects. Patients were enrolled in the USA under clinicaltrials.gov protocols 00001620, 01623167, 00001397, 00071045, 00081523 and 00961064. Ficoll-Paque density gradient centrifugation was used to isolate peripheral blood mononuclear cells. CD4+ and CD8+ T cells were sorted by FACS or magnetic beads before DNA extraction. There are many counts of this clonotype. What antigen it recognizes has not been identified. Base qualities are not at hand, and no much larger clone is one base apart.

Sequences were obtained from sorted CD4+, CD8+, or CD8+CD57+ T cells (not recorded which) from PBMCs. The TCR originated in a human donor with aplastic anemia.

The CDR3 loop reads CATSRDDRGINQPQHF. The nucleotide sequence reads TGTGCCACCAGCAGAGATGACAGGGGGATCAATCAGCCCCAGCATTTT. Recombination joined TRBV15 with TRBJ1-5; 9 central nucleotides agree with TRBD1. V has 0 bases trimmed and J has 3 bases trimmed; junction bases matching no gene number 3. As encoded in the germline V gene (reference sequence), CDR1 is LNHNV while CDR2 is YYDKDF. The CDR3 covers 16 residues, taking in both the cysteine and the phenylalanine. Only the CDR3 part of the read is kept: 48 bases, read in frame from the first base. The entire variable domain, with the stretches around the CDR3 drawn from the reference TRBV15 and TRBJ1-5 proteins, is DAMVIQNPRYQVTQFGKPVTLSCSQTLNHNVMYWYQQKSSQAPKLLFHYYDKDFNNEADTPDNFQSRRPNTSFCFLDIRSPGLGDTAMYLCATSRDDRGINQPQHFGDGTRLSIL.